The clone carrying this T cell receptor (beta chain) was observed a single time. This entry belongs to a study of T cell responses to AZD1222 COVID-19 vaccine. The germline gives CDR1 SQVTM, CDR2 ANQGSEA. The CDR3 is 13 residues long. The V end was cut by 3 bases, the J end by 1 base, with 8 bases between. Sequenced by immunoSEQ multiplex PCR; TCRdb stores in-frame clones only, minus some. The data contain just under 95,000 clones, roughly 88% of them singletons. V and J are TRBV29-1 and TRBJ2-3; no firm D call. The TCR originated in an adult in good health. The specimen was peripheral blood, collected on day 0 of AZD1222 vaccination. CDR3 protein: CSVDLGGTDTQYF. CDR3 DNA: TGCAGCGTTGACCTCGGCGGCACAGATACGCAGTATTTT.